This is a list of T cell receptor beta chains from one sample in a study of control samples from healthy donors and cancer patients. Using immunoSEQ multiplex PCR, the repertoire was profiled, and TCRdb retains in-frame clones only, with some absent. The repertoire consists of about 35,000 clones, with roughly 92% occurring once and the leading ten covering 1.7%. The sequenced sample was PBMCs. These receptors were taken from a man between 40 and 49 years old with colorectal cancer. Each CDR3 is given with its conserved first and last residue. The D gene is left open where the match is weak. The listing skips clone size in some rows; elsewhere it reads once, few, many or a size class.

j_call	cdr3_length	clone_size	d_call	v_call	cdr3_nt	cdr3_aa
TRBJ2-5	16	once	TRBD2	TRBV5-4	TGTGCCAGCAGCCCGGGTGGACTAGCGGGACAAGAGACCCAGTACTTC	CASSPGGLAGQETQYF
TRBJ2-1	16	.	.	TRBV5-1	TGCGCCAGCAGCTTGGGCGGGGGCCTCCCATACAATGAGCAGTTCTTC	CASSLGGGLPYNEQFF
TRBJ2-5	13	.	.	TRBV18	TGTGCCAGCTCACCGTCCCCCGCGGAGACCCAGTACTTC	CASSPSPAETQYF
TRBJ2-1	13	.	.	TRBV12-3/TRBV12-4	TGTGCCACCTTAGATTACTCCTACAATGAGCAGTTCTTC	CATLDYSYNEQFF
TRBJ2-3	13	.	.	TRBV7-3	TGTGCCAGCAGCTTCGCGGCATCCGGTACGCAGTATTTT	CASSFAASGTQYF
TRBJ2-7	15	.	.	TRBV18	TGTGCCAGCTCACCACCCGAGACAACTACCTACGAGCAGTACTTC	CASSPPETTTYEQYF
TRBJ2-7	14	.	.	TRBV6-2/TRBV6-3	TGTGCCAGCAGTTACGATCTTGGGGTTTACGAGCAGTACTTC	CASSYDLGVYEQYF
TRBJ2-3	12	.	.	TRBV5-4	TGTGCCAGCAGCTTGGATAGGGATACGCAGTATTTT	CASSLDRDTQYF
TRBJ2-5	19	.	.	TRBV1	TGCACCAGCAGCCAAGTCGGGGTTAGCGGGGGGGCCAGAGAAGAGACCCAGTACTTC	CTSSQVGVSGGAREETQYF
TRBJ1-5	14	.	TRBD1	TRBV30	TGTGCCTGGAGTGACGGGACAGGGAATCTGCCCCAGCATTTT	CAWSDGTGNLPQHF
TRBJ2-1	14	.	.	TRBV5-1	TGCGCCAGCAAACTGAGTCAGCCGTCGGATGAGCAGTTCTTC	CASKLSQPSDEQFF
TRBJ2-7	13	.	.	TRBV11-3	TGTGCCAGCGCACCAGGAGGGAACTACGAGCAGTACTTC	CASAPGGNYEQYF
TRBJ2-2	16	.	TRBD2	TRBV7-8	TGTGCCAGCAGCTTAGAATCTAGCGGCAACACCGGGGAGCTGTTTTTT	CASSLESSGNTGELFF
TRBJ1-5	13	once	TRBD1	TRBV19	TGTGCCAGTAGCATCGACAGGGAGGGGCCCCAGCATTTT	CASSIDREGPQHF
TRBJ2-6	11	.	.	TRBV9	TGTGCCAGCAGCGCCCCTTCCGTCCTGACTTTC	CASSAPSVLTF
TRBJ1-5	14	.	.	TRBV6-6	TGTGCCAGCAGTTACTCGGCGCAGGGCCAGCCCCAGCATTTT	CASSYSAQGQPQHF
TRBJ2-4	13	once	.	TRBV19	TGTGCCAGTAGTACGACCGCCAAAAACATTCAGTACTTC	CASSTTAKNIQYF
TRBJ1-6	14	.	TRBD1	TRBV7-2	TGTGCCAGCAGATCCGGGACAGATAATTCACCCCTCCACTTT	CASRSGTDNSPLHF
TRBJ2-1	11	.	.	TRBV5-5	TGTGCCAGCAGCTTCGCCTTGGTGGAGTTCTTC	CASSFALVEFF
TRBJ2-5	15	.	TRBD1	TRBV7-8	TGTGCCAGCACGACTTTCCAGGACAGGCAAGAGACCCAGTACTTC	CASTTFQDRQETQYF
TRBJ1-2	15	.	.	TRBV3-1/TRBV3-2	TGTGCCAGCAGCCAAGATAACCGGGGGGCAGGTGGCTACACCTTC	CASSQDNRGAGGYTF
TRBJ2-3	15	.	.	TRBV5-6	TGTGCCAGCAGTCCACACGCGGGCCTCACAGATACGCAGTATTTT	CASSPHAGLTDTQYF
TRBJ2-7	15	once	.	TRBV6-5	TGTGCCAGCAGTTACTCGATAGGGGAAATCTACGAGCAGTACTTC	CASSYSIGEIYEQYF
TRBJ1-5	16	.	.	TRBV6-1	TGTGCCAGCAGTGAAGGGGCAAATTTTAGCAATCAGCCCCAGCATTTT	CASSEGANFSNQPQHF
TRBJ1-2	15	.	.	TRBV4-1	TGCGCCAGCAGCCAAGATGACACGGGTTACTATGGCTACACCTTC	CASSQDDTGYYGYTF
TRBJ1-1	14	.	.	TRBV4-3	TGCGCCAGCAGCCCGGATCTTTTGAACACTGAAGCTTTCTTT	CASSPDLLNTEAFF
TRBJ2-5	14	.	TRBD2	TRBV5-4	TGTGCCAGCAGCTTGGCTAGCGGGGGGGAGACCCAGTACTTC	CASSLASGGETQYF
TRBJ1-2	14	.	.	TRBV29-1	TGCAGCGTTGTAGGAGGGGTCGGTAACTATGGCTACACCTTC	CSVVGGVGNYGYTF
TRBJ1-1	13	once	.	TRBV5-1	TGCGCCAGCAGCTTGTCGGGGATCACTGAAGCTTTCTTT	CASSLSGITEAFF
TRBJ2-7	15	.	TRBD2	TRBV9	TGTGCCAGCAGCGTAGGAGCGGGGGGATCCTACGAGCAGTACTTC	CASSVGAGGSYEQYF
TRBJ2-1	15	once	.	TRBV7-2	TGTGCCAGCAGCTTAGATCAGGGAGGATGGAATGAGCAGTTCTTC	CASSLDQGGWNEQFF
TRBJ1-2	18	.	.	TRBV7-8	TGTGCCAGCAGCTTATTGCTGGCGGGGGGGGGAACTAACTATGGCTACACCTTC	CASSLLLAGGGTNYGYTF
TRBJ2-2	15	.	.	TRBV7-9	TGTGCCAGCAGCTTAGCGGGGGGTAACACCGGGGAGCTGTTTTTT	CASSLAGGNTGELFF
TRBJ2-5	16	.	TRBD2	TRBV4-2	TGTGCCAGCAGCCAGATTAGCGGGGGGGCCGGGGAGACCCAGTACTTC	CASSQISGGAGETQYF
TRBJ1-1	14	.	TRBD1	TRBV7-6	TGTGCCAGCAGCCTGGGACAGCCGAACACTGAAGCTTTCTTT	CASSLGQPNTEAFF
TRBJ2-7	14	.	.	TRBV4-1	TGCGCCAGCAGCGACCAAGAGAGCTCCTACGAGCAGTACTTC	CASSDQESSYEQYF
TRBJ1-1	12	once	TRBD1	TRBV29-1	TGCAGCGCAGGGGGCGTAGACACTGAAGCTTTCTTT	CSAGGVDTEAFF
TRBJ2-1	15	once	TRBD2	TRBV7-3	TGTGCCAGCAGCTTATCGCGGGAGAACTACAATGAGCAGTTCTTC	CASSLSRENYNEQFF
TRBJ1-1	12	.	.	TRBV12-3/TRBV12-4	TGTGCCAGCAGTCCGGGGAGGGCTGAAGCTTTCTTT	CASSPGRAEAFF